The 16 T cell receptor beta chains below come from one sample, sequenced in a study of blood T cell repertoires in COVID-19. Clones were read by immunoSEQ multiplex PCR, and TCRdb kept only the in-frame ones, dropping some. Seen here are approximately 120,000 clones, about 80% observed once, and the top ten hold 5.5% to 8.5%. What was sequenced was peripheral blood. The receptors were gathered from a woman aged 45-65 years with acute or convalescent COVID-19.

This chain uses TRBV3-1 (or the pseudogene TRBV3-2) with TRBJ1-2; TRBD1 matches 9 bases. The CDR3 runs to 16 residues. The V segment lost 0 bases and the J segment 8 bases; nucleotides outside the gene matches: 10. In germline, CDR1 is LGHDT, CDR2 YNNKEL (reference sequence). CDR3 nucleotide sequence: TGTGCCAGCAGCCAAGACTTTTTGACAGGGGGGCGAGGCTACACCTTC. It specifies CASSQDFLTGGRGYTF.

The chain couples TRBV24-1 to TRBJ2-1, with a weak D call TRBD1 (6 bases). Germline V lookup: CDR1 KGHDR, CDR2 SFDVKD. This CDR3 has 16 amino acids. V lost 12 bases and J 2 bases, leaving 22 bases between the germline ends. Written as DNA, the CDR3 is TGTGCCGTCGTAAGGGACACCGAGACCGCCTACAATGAGCAGTTCTTC. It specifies CAVVRDTETAYNEQFF.

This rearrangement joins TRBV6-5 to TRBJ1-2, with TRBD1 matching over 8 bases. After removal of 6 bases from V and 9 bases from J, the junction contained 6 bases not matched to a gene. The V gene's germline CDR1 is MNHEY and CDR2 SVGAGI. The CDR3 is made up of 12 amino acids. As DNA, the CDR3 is TGTGCCAGCAGCGGACAGGGAGATCGCTACACCTTC. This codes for CASSGQGDRYTF.

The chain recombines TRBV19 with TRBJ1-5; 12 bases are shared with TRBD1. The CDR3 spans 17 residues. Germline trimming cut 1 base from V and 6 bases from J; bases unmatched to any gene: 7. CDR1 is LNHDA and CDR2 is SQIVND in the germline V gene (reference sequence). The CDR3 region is CASSIVGTGGASQPQHF. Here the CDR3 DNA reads TGTGCCAGTAGTATAGTCGGGACAGGGGGCGCCTCTCAGCCCCAGCATTTT.

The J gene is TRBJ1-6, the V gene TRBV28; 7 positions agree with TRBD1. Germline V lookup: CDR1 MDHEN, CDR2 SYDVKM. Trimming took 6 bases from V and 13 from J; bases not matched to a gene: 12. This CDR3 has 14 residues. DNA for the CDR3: TGTGCCAGCAGCCCCGGGACAGCCCTCGGTCCCCTCCACTTT. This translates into CASSPGTALGPLHF.

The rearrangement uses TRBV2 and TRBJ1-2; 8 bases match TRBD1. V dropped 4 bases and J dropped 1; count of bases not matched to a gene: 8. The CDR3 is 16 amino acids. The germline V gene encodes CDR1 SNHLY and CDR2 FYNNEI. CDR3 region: CASSGGLQGVNYGYTF. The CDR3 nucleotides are TGTGCCAGCAGTGGGGGCTTACAGGGGGTTAACTATGGCTACACCTTC. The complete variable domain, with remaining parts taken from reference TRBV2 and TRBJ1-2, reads EPEVTQTPSHQVTQMGQEVILRCVPISNHLYFYWYRQILGQKVEFLVSFYNNEISEKSEIFDDQFSVERPDGSNFTLKIRSTKLEDSAMYFCASSGGLQGVNYGYTFGSGTRLTVV.

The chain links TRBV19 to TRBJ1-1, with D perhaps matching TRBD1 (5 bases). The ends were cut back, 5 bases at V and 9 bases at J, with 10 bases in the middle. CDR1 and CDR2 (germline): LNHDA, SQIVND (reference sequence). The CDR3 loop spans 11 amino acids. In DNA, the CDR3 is TGTGCCAGTAGTGGGCAGGGTAAAGCTTTCTTT. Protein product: CASSGQGKAFF.

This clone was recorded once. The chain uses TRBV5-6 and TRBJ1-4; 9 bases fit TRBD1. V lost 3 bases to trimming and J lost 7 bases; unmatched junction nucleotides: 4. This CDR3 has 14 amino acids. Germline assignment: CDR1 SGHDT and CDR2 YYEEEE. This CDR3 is CASSWTGDGEKLFF. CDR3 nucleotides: TGTGCCAGCAGCTGGACAGGGGACGGTGAAAAACTGTTTTTT.

CDR3 sequence (DNA): TGTGCCAGCAGTAACACGGGACACCCGAACACTGAAGCTTTCTTT. Amino acids: CASSNTGHPNTEAFF. The chain recombines TRBV5-8 with TRBJ1-1; D may be TRBD1 (6 bases). The germline V gene has CDR1 SGHTS and CDR2 YDEGEE. Between the trimmed V and J ends, which lost 5 bases and 1 base, there was a span of 15 bases. The CDR3 runs to 15 residues.

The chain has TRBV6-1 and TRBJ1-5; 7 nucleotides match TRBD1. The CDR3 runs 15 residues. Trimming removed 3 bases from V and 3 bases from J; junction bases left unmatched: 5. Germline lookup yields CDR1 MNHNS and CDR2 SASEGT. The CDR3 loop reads CASSDKGTANQPQHF. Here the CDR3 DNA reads TGTGCCAGCAGTGACAAGGGGACAGCCAATCAGCCCCAGCATTTT.

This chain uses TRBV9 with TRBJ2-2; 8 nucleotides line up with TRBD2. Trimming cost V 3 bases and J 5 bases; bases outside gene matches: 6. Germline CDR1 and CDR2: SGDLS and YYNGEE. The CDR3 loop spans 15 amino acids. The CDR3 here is CASSGSGVMTGELFF. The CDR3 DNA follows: TGTGCCAGCAGCGGTAGCGGGGTGATGACCGGGGAGCTGTTTTTT.

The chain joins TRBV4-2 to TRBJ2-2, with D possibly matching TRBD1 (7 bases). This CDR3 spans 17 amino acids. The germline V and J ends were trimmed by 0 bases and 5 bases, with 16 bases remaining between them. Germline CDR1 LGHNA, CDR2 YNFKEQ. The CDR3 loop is CASSQDPRGTVTGELFF. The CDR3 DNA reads TGTGCCAGCAGCCAAGACCCCCGCGGGACAGTGACCGGGGAGCTGTTTTTT.

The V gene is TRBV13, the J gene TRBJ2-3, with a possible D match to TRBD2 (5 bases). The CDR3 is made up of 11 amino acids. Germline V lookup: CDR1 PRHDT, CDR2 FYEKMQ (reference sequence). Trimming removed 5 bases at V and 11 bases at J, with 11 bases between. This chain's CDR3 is CASSLKREQYF. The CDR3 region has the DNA TGTGCCAGCAGCCTCAAGAGGGAGCAGTATTTT.

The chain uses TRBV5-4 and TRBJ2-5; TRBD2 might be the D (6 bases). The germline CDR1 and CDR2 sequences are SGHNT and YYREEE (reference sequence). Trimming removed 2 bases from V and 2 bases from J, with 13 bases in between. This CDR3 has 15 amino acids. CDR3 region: CASSLTPGRQETQYF. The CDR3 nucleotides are TGTGCCAGCAGCTTAACCCCAGGGAGGCAAGAGACCCAGTACTTC.

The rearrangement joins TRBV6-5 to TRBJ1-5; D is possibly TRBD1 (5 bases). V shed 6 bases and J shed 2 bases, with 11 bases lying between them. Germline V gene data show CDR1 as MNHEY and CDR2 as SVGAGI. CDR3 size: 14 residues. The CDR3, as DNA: TGTGCCAGCAGCGACCAAGGGGGCAATCAGCCCCAGCATTTT. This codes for CASSDQGGNQPQHF.

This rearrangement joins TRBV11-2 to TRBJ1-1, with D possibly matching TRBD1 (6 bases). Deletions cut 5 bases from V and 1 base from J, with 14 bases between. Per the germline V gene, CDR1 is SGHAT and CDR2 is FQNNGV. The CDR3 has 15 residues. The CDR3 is CASSPLTGPNTEAFF. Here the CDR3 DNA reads TGTGCCAGCAGCCCGCTGACAGGACCGAACACTGAAGCTTTCTTT.